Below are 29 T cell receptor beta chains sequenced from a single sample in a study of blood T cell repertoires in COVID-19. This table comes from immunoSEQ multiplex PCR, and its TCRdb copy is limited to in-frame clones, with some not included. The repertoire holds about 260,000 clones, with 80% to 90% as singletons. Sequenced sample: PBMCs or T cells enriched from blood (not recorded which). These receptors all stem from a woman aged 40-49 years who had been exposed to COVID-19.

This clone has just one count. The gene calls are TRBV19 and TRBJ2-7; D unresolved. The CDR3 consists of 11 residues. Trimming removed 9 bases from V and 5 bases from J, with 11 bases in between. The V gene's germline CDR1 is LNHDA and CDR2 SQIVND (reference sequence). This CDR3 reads CASEQRNEQYF. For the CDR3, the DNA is TGTGCCAGCGAGCAAAGAAACGAGCAGTACTTC.

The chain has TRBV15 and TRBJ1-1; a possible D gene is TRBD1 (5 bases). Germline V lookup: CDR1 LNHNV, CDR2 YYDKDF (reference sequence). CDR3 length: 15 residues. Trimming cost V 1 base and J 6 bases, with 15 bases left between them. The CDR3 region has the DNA TGTGCCACCAGCAGAGGGGGGGTCGAAGGCGCTGAAGCTTTCTTT. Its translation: CATSRGGVEGAEAFF. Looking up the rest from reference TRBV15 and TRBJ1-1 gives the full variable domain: DAMVIQNPRYQVTQFGKPVTLSCSQTLNHNVMYWYQQKSSQAPKLLFHYYDKDFNNEADTPDNFQSRRPNTSFCFLDIRSPGLGDTAMYLCATSRGGVEGAEAFFGQGTRLTVV.

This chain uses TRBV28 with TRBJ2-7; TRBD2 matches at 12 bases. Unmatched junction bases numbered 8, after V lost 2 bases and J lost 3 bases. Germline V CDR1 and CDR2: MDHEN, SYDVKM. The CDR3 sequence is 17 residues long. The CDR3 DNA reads TGTGCCAGCAGTTTAAGAACTAGCGGGAGGAGAAGCTACGAGCAGTACGTC. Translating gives CASSLRTSGRRSYEQYV.

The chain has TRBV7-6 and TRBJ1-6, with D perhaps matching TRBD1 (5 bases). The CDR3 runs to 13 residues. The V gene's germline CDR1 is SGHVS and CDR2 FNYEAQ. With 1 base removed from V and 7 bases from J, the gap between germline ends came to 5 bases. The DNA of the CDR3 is TGTGCCAGCAGCTTAGGGGGCAATTCACCCCTCCACTTT. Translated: CASSLGGNSPLHF.

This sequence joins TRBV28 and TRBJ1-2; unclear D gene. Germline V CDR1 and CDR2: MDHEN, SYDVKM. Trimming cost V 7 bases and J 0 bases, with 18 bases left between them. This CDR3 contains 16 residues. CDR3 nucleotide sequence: TGTGCCAGCACTCACCTAGCGGCAGATGCTAACTATGGCTACACCTTC. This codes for CASTHLAADANYGYTF.

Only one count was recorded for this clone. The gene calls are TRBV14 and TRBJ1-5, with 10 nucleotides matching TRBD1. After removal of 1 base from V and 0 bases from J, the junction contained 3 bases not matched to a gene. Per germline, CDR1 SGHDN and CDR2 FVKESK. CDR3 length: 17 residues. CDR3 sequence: CASSQGQGAISNQPQHF. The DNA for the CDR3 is TGTGCCAGCAGCCAAGGACAGGGGGCGATTAGCAATCAGCCCCAGCATTTT.

The CDR3 nucleotides are TGTGCCAGCTCACCTGCAGGGATCGACGAGCAGTACGTC. It codes for CASSPAGIDEQYV. J is TRBJ2-7 and V is TRBV18, with a tentative D call TRBD1 (5 bases). Trimming left V 3 bases short and J 5 bases short, with 11 bases between. The CDR3 runs 13 residues. Germline CDR1 KGHSH, CDR2 LQKENI.

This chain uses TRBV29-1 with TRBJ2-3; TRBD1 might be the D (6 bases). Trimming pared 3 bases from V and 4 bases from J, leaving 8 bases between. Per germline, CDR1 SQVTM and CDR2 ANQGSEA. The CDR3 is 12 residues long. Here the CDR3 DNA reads TGCAGCGTTGAGGGGGCTCCAGATACGCAGTATTTT. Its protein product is CSVEGAPDTQYF.

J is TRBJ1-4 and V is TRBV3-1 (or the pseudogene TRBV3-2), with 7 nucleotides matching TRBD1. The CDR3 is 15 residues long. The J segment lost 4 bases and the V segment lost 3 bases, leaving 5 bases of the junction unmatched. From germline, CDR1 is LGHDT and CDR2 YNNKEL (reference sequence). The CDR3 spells CASSHFTGVNEKLFF. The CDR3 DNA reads TGTGCCAGCAGCCATTTCACAGGGGTTAATGAAAAACTGTTTTTT.

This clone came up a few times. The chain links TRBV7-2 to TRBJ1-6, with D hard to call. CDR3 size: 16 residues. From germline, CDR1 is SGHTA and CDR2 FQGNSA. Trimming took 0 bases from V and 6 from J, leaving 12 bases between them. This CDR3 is CASSLAGSNLNSPLHF. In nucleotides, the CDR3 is TGTGCCAGCAGCTTAGCCGGTTCTAACCTTAATTCACCCCTCCACTTT. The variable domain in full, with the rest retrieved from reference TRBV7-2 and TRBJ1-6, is GAGVSQSPSNKVTEKGKDVELRCDPISGHTALYWYRQSLGQGLEFLIYFQGNSAPDKSGLPSDRFSAERTGGSVSTLTIQRTQQEDSAVYLCASSLAGSNLNSPLHFGNGTRLTVT.

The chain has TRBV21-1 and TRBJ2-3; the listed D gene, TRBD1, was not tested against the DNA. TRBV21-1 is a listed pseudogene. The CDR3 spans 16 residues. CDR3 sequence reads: CASSNPAQASTDTQYF. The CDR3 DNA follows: TGTGCCAGCAGCAATCCGGCACAGGCTAGCACAGATACGCAGTATTTT.

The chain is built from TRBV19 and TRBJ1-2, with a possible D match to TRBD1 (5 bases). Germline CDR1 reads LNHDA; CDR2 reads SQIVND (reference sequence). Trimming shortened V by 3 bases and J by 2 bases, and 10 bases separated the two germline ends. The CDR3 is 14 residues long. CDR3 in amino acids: CASSMVGANYGYTF. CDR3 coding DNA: TGTGCCAGTAGTATGGTAGGGGCCAACTATGGCTACACCTTC. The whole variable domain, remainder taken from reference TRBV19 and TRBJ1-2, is DGGITQSPKYLFRKEGQNVTLSCEQNLNHDAMYWYRQDPGQGLRLIYYSQIVNDFQKGDIAEGYSVSREKKESFPLTVTSAQKNPTAFYLCASSMVGANYGYTFGSGTRLTVV.

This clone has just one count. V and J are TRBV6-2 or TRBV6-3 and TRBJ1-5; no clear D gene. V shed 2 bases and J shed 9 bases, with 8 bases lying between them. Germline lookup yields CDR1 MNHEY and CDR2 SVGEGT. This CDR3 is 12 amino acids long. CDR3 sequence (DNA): TGTGCCAGCAGTTACCATAGATTGCCCCAGCATTTT. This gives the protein CASSYHRLPQHF.

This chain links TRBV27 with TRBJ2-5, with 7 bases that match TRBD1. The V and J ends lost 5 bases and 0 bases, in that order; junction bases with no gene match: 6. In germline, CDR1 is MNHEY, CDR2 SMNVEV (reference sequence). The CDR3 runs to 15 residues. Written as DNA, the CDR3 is TGTGCCAGCAGTCGGGACAGTCGGTACCAAGAGACCCAGTACTTC. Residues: CASSRDSRYQETQYF.

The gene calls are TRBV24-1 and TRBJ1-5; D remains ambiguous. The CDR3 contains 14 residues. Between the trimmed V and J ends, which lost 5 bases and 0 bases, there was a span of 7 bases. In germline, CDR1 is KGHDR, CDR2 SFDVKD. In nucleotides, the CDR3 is TGTGCCACCAGTGGGCCCAATAGCAATCAGCCCCAGCATTTT. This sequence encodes CATSGPNSNQPQHF.

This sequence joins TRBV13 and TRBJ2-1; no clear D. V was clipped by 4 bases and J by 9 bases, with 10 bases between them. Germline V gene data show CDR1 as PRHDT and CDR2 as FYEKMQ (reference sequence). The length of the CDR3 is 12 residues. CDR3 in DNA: TGTGCCAGCAGCTGGCTGTTGGCTGAGCAGTTCTTC. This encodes CASSWLLAEQFF. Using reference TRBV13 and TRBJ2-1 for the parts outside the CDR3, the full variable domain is AAGVIQSPRHLIKEKRETATLKCYPIPRHDTVYWYQQGPGQDPQFLISFYEKMQSDKGSIPDRFSAQQFSDYHSELNMSSLELGDSALYFCASSWLLAEQFFGPGTRLTVL.

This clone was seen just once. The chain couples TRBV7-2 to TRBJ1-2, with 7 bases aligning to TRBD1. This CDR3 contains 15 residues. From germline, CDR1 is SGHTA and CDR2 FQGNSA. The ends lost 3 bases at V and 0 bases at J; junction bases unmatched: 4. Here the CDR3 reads CASSLGTAANYGYTF. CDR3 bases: TGTGCCAGCAGCTTGGGGACAGCAGCTAACTATGGCTACACCTTC.

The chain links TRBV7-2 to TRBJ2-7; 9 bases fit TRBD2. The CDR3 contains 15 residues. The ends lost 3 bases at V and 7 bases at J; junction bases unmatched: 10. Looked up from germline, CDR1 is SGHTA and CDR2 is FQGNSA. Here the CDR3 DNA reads TGTGCCAGCAGCTTCGGTTTTAGCGGGAGTGGTGAGCAGTACGTC. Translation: CASSFGFSGSGEQYV.

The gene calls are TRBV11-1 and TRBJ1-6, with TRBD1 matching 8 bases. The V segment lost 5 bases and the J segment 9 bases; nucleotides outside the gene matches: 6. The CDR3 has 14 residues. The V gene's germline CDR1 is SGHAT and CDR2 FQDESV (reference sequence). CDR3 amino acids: CASSPGQGASPLHF. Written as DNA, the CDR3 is TGTGCCAGCAGCCCCGGGCAGGGGGCTTCACCCCTCCACTTT.

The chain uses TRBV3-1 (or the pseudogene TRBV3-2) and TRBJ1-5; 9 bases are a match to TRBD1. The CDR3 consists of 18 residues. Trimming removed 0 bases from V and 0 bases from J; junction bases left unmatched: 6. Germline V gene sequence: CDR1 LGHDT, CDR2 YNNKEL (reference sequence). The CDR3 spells CASSQEDRGINSNQPQHF. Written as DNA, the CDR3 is TGTGCCAGCAGCCAAGAGGACAGGGGTATCAATAGCAATCAGCCCCAGCATTTT.

The CDR3 coding sequence is TGCGCCAGCAGTTCAGGGGCACATGCCCCTTCACACAATGAGCAGTTCTTC. Translated: CASSSGAHAPSHNEQFF. The rearrangement links TRBV23-1 to TRBJ2-1, with a tentative D call TRBD1 (6 bases). TRBV23-1 is treated as an ORF (open reading frame) with a function not yet certain. CDR3 length: 17 amino acids. The germline V and J ends were trimmed by 5 bases and 5 bases, with 22 bases remaining between them.

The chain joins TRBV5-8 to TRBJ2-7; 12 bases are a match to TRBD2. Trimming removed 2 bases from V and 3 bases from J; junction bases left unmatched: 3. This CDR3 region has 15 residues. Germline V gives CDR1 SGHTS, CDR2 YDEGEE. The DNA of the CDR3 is TGTGCCAGCAGCTTAAGGGGACTAGCGGGCTACGAGCAGTACGTC. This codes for CASSLRGLAGYEQYV.

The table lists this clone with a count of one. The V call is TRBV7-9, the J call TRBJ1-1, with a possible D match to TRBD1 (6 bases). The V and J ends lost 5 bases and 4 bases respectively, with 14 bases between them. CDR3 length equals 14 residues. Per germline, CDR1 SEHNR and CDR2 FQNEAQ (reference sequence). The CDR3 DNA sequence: TGTGCCAGCAGCCCTGAGGGGGGGCGCACTGAAGCTTTCTTT. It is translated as CASSPEGGRTEAFF.

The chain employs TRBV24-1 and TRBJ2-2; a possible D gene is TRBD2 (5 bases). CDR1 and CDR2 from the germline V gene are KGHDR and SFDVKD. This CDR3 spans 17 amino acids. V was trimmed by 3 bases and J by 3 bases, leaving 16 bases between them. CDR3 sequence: CATSDPKPGIYTGELFF. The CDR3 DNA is TGTGCCACCAGTGATCCCAAACCGGGAATATACACCGGGGAGCTGTTTTTT.

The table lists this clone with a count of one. CDR3 amino acids: CATSRHLERQWQPQHF. In nucleotides, the CDR3 is TGTGCCACCAGCAGACACTTAGAGCGTCAATGGCAGCCCCAGCATTTT. V gene TRBV15 combines with J gene TRBJ1-5; D gene unclear. Trimming took off 2 bases at V and 7 bases at J, with 18 bases between the two ends. The CDR3 totals 16 residues. The germline V gene has CDR1 LNHNV and CDR2 YYDKDF (reference sequence).

Written as DNA, the CDR3 is TGCGCCAGCAGCCAAGACCCTCCCCGAACGGGACAACAACAAGAGACCCAGTACTTC. Protein product: CASSQDPPRTGQQQETQYF. The chain employs TRBV4-3 and TRBJ2-5, with D perhaps matching TRBD1 (6 bases). Germline CDR1 and CDR2: LGHNA and YSLEER. Between the trimmed V and J ends, which lost 0 bases and 2 bases, there was a span of 22 bases. The CDR3 has 19 amino acids.

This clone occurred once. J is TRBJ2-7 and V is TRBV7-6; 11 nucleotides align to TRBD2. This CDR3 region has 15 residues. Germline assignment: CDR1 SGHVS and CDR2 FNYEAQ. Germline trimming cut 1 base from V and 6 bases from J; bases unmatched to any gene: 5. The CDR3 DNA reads TGTGCCAGCAGCTTAGAAACCCTAGCGGGGGGCGAGCAGTACTTC. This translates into CASSLETLAGGEQYF.

In nucleotides, the CDR3 is TGTGCCAGCAGCCAAGAAGACAGGGGGTACAGGAACACTGAAGCTTTCTTT. It encodes CASSQEDRGYRNTEAFF. V is TRBV3-1 (or the pseudogene TRBV3-2) and J is TRBJ1-1; TRBD1 agrees at 9 bases. The CDR3 totals 17 residues. Germline CDR1 is LGHDT and CDR2 is YNNKEL (reference sequence). V gave up 0 bases and J gave up 1 base; unmatched junction bases: 6.

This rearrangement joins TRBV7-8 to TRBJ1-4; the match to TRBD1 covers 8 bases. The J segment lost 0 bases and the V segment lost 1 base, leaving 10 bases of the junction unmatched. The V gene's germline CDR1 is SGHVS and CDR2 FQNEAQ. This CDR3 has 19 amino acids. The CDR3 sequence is CASSLESRGRLATNEKLFF. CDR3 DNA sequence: TGTGCCAGCAGCTTAGAGAGCAGGGGGCGCTTGGCAACTAATGAAAAACTGTTTTTT.